The 14 T cell receptor beta chains given below trace back to one sample, sequenced in a study of regulatory T cells in long-lasting Graves disease. The time point is: persistent/refractory GD, antithyroid drugs over 5 years with positive TRAb. The authors made the TCR library using RNA they extracted from PBMCs. Investigators prepared the TCR beta libraries by applying iRepertoire HTBI primers and Arm-PCR of CDR3 regions. Via MiXCR, TCRdb re-called the multiplex PCR reads, giving one row per CDR3 protein. The sample has hundreds of thousands of distinct CDR3 sequences; 20% are singletons. Sample: peripheral blood mononuclear cells (PBMCs), taken when the disease was refractory, from a patient treated with antithyroid drugs. The source is a female donor with Graves disease.

The chain recombines TRBV10-2 with TRBJ2-4; D unresolved. The germline V and J ends were trimmed by 7 bases and 4 bases, with 14 bases remaining between them. The CDR3 is 14 residues long. CDR1 and CDR2 from the germline V gene are WSHSY and SAAADI. The CDR3 nucleotides read TGCGCCAGCACCCGATTCGACCCTAAAAACATTCAGTACTTC. Protein sequence: CASTRFDPKNIQYF.

V is TRBV20-1 and J is TRBJ1-1; possible D gene TRBD1, 6 bases. From germline, CDR1 is DFQATT and CDR2 SNEGSKA (reference sequence). V was cut by 6 bases and J by 1 base, with 12 bases left in between. This CDR3 spans 13 amino acids. This CDR3 reads CSAWDTQNTEAFF. Here the CDR3 DNA reads TGCAGTGCGTGGGACACGCAGAACACTGAAGCTTTCTTT.

This clonotype occurred many times. J is TRBJ1-1 and V is TRBV2; the match to TRBD1 covers 9 bases. After removal of 6 bases from V and 5 bases from J, the junction contained 7 bases not matched to a gene. The CDR3 spans 14 residues. Germline V gives CDR1 SNHLY, CDR2 FYNNEI. The CDR3 coding sequence is TGTGCCAGCAGGCAAGGACAGGGGCGGACTGAAGCTTTCTTT. Translated: CASRQGQGRTEAFF.

This clonotype came up a few times. V and J are TRBV6-1 and TRBJ2-1, with D possibly TRBD2 on 6 matching bases. Per germline, CDR1 MNHNS and CDR2 SASEGT. The CDR3 covers 14 residues. V lost 1 base and J 8 bases, leaving 12 bases between the germline ends. CDR3 in amino acids: CASSEVAPGDEQFF. The CDR3 DNA reads TGTGCCAGCAGTGAAGTTGCTCCGGGGGATGAGCAGTTCTTC.

V gene TRBV9 combines with J gene TRBJ2-5, with 16 nucleotides matching TRBD2. This CDR3 has 20 amino acids. Per germline, CDR1 SGDLS and CDR2 YYNGEE. V shed 0 bases and J 5 bases; nucleotides not matched to a gene: 13. CDR3 residues: CASSVGPTGTSGRAGETQYF. The CDR3 region has the DNA TGTGCCAGCAGCGTAGGGCCGACCGGGACTAGCGGGAGGGCGGGGGAGACCCAGTACTTC.

V gene TRBV15 combines with J gene TRBJ1-2; 8 nucleotides align to TRBD1. This CDR3 has 15 residues. Germline values: CDR1 LNHNV, CDR2 YYDKDF (reference sequence). The J segment lost 2 bases and the V segment lost 1 base, leaving 3 bases of the junction unmatched. The CDR3 nucleotides read TGTGCCACCAGCAGAGCGGACAGGGTAAACTATGGCTACACCTTC. Translated: CATSRADRVNYGYTF.

This clonotype has only a few counts. The chain employs TRBV6-2 or TRBV6-3 and TRBJ2-7; TRBD2 matches at 9 bases. This CDR3 region has 15 residues. Germline CDR1 reads MNHEY; CDR2 reads SVGEGT. Trimming cost V 6 bases and J 1 base; bases outside gene matches: 7. The CDR3 DNA reads TGTGCCAGCAGATTTAGCGGGAGAGGGTCCTACGAGCAGTACTTC. Protein product: CASRFSGRGSYEQYF.

This clonotype was detected ten times or more. The J gene is TRBJ2-5, the V gene TRBV27; a weak D match, TRBD1 (6 bases). V lost 5 bases, J lost 5 bases, and 21 bases lay in between. CDR3 length: 16 residues. Germline V gene lookup returns CDR1 MNHEY and CDR2 SMNVEV (reference sequence). The CDR3 nucleotides are TGTGCCAGCAGTCCGAACAGGGAAGGCCCTCCTGAGACCCAGTACTTC. Its translation is CASSPNREGPPETQYF.

This clonotype was counted a few times. This sequence joins TRBV3-1 and TRBJ2-3, with 7 bases matching TRBD2. V trimming: 3 bases; J trimming: 12 bases; junction bases outside the gene matches: 3. The CDR3 is made up of 11 amino acids. CDR1 and CDR2 (germline): LGHDT, YNNKEL (reference sequence). The chain's CDR3 is CASSHGTTQYF. In DNA, the CDR3 is TGTGCCAGCAGCCACGGGACTACACAGTATTTT.

The chain recombines TRBV25-1 with TRBJ1-2; a weak D match, TRBD1 (6 bases). V was trimmed by 6 bases and J by 6 bases, leaving 17 bases between them. This CDR3 is 14 amino acids long. Germline CDR1 MGHDK, CDR2 SYGVNS. The DNA of the CDR3 is TGTGCCAGCAGCGGTCAAGGGGGACTGGATGGCTACACCTTC. Protein: CASSGQGGLDGYTF.

The chain recombines TRBV9 with TRBJ1-1, with D unresolved. V was cut by 4 bases and J by 0 bases, with 13 bases left in between. Germline V lookup: CDR1 SGDLS, CDR2 YYNGEE. The CDR3 has 15 residues. The chain's CDR3 is CASSLGPYLNTEAFF. CDR3 DNA sequence: TGTGCCAGCAGCCTCGGACCCTACCTGAACACTGAAGCTTTCTTT.

The genes are TRBV12-3 or TRBV12-4 and TRBJ2-3, with 9 bases fitting TRBD2. The CDR3 is 17 amino acids. V trimming: 6 bases; J trimming: 3 bases; junction bases outside the gene matches: 13. The CDR3 DNA reads TGTGCCAGCAGCCCCTTTATAGCGGGAGCCGTGACAGATACGCAGTATTTT. This encodes CASSPFIAGAVTDTQYF.

This clonotype was observed many times. The J gene is TRBJ2-5, the V gene TRBV6-1, with D possibly TRBD1 on 5 matching bases. This CDR3 is built from 18 residues. Trimming shortened V by 7 bases and J by 1 base, and 25 bases separated the two germline ends. From germline, CDR1 is MNHNS and CDR2 SASEGT. The CDR3 nucleotides are TGTGCCAGCAAGGAGATGGGGCCACAGACTGTGACCCAAGAGACCCAGTACTTC. Translating it yields CASKEMGPQTVTQETQYF.

This clonotype occurred a few times. Possible read error: a much larger clone is one base away. The chain links TRBV7-2 to TRBJ2-5; possibly TRBD1 for D (6 bases). Per germline, CDR1 SGHTA and CDR2 FQGNSA. The CDR3 extends over 16 amino acids. V gave up 3 bases and J gave up 0 bases, with 14 bases separating them. The DNA of the CDR3 is TGTGCCAGCAGCTTTGCCAGGGGTTCCCACCAAGAGACCCAGTACTTC. This sequence encodes CASSFARGSHQETQYF.